These 28 T cell receptor beta chains originate from one sample sequenced in a study of T cells in Graves' hyperthyroidism and ophthalmopathy. From RNA transcripts, TCR beta CDR3 regions were amplified. First-round RT-PCR with HTBI primers amplified the TCR CDR3 region. TCRdb re-called the multiplex PCR reads with MiXCR, one entry per CDR3 protein. The sample has around 610,000 distinct CDR3 sequences, roughly 15% seen once; the top ten hold 3.5% to 4.5%. The sequenced sample consisted of blood. These receptors were obtained from a woman between 35 and 50 years old with Graves' ophthalmopathy.

This clonotype was seen many times. V is TRBV28 and J is TRBJ1-2, with D possibly TRBD1 on 5 matching bases. Trimming cost V 6 bases and J 4 bases, with 18 bases left between them. CDR3 length: 15 residues. Germline V lookup: CDR1 MDHEN, CDR2 SYDVKM. In nucleotides, the CDR3 is TGTGCCAGCAGCCCCGGGGGTAGGGGCGCCTATGGCTACACCTTC. Its protein is CASSPGGRGAYGYTF.

This clonotype was observed at least ten times. The chain employs TRBV29-1 and TRBJ1-1, with unresolved D. In germline, CDR1 is SQVTM, CDR2 ANQGSEA. This CDR3 region has 13 residues. The V gene lost 1 base and the J gene lost 0 bases, with 6 bases spanning the gap. The CDR3 loop reads CSVEGGLNTEAFF. CDR3 DNA: TGCAGCGTTGAAGGGGGTCTGAACACTGAAGCTTTCTTT.

This clonotype was counted ten times or more. This chain connects TRBV11-2 to TRBJ1-2; 8 nucleotides align to TRBD1. V lost 8 bases, J lost 8 bases, and 13 bases stayed unmatched. Germline CDR1 reads SGHAT; CDR2 reads FQNNGV. The CDR3 sequence is 14 residues long. CDR3 loop: CASGGDRRMGGYTF. The CDR3 nucleotides read TGTGCCAGCGGAGGGGACAGGCGCATGGGGGGCTACACCTTC.

This clonotype occurred many times. J is TRBJ2-5 and V is TRBV28, with D possibly TRBD1 on 6 matching bases. There are 15 residues in the CDR3. The V end was cut by 5 bases, the J end by 5 bases, with 18 bases between. Germline V gene lookup returns CDR1 MDHEN and CDR2 SYDVKM. CDR3 DNA sequence: TGTGCCAGCAGTCCCCAGGGGCCGCTAGGGGAGACCCAGTACTTC. Its translation: CASSPQGPLGETQYF.

The V call is TRBV12-3 or TRBV12-4, the J call TRBJ2-7; maybe TRBD2 (6 bases). The V and J ends lost 5 bases and 7 bases respectively, with 9 bases between them. The CDR3 totals 11 residues. The CDR3 nucleotides are TGTGCCAGCAGTAACGCGGGGGAGCAGTACTTC. It yields the protein CASSNAGEQYF.

This clonotype was detected ten times or more. V is TRBV11-2 and J is TRBJ2-5, with TRBD2 identical over 11 bases. This CDR3 has 15 amino acids. CDR1 and CDR2 from the germline V gene are SGHAT and FQNNGV. Losses at the gene ends were 2 bases for V and 4 bases for J; bases not matched to a gene: 3. The CDR3 DNA sequence: TGTGCCAGCAGCTTACTCCTAGCGGGAGGAGAGACCCAGTACTTC. This gives the protein CASSLLLAGGETQYF.

This clonotype appeared a single time. The CDR3 DNA sequence: TGTGCCAGCAGTCCACCGGGACAGGGGTGGGACTACGAGCAGTACTTC. Its protein product is CASSPPGQGWDYEQYF. The V call is TRBV12-3 or TRBV12-4, the J call TRBJ2-7, with 10 bases that match TRBD1. The V segment lost 5 bases and the J segment 3 bases; nucleotides outside the gene matches: 10. CDR3 length equals 16 residues.

This clonotype was observed at least ten times. The chain has TRBV20-1 and TRBJ1-1, with D possibly being TRBD1 (5 bases). CDR1 is DFQATT and CDR2 is SNEGSKA in the germline V gene (reference sequence). This CDR3 region has 11 residues. CDR3 loop: CRVDSNTEAFF. The CDR3 DNA sequence: TGCAGGGTTGACAGTAACACTGAAGCTTTCTTT.

This clonotype was detected many times. The chain carries TRBV10-3 and TRBJ1-2, with unresolved D. Germline values: CDR1 ENHRY, CDR2 SYGVKD. The CDR3 runs to 14 residues. V was trimmed by 2 bases and J by 8 bases, leaving 15 bases between them. CDR3 nucleotide sequence: TGTGCCATCAGTGAGGAAGGGAAACTATACGGCTACACCTTC. This sequence encodes CAISEEGKLYGYTF.

The V gene is TRBV6-5, the J gene TRBJ2-7; 11 nucleotides align to TRBD2. Germline loops: CDR1 MNHEY, CDR2 SVGAGI. The CDR3 loop spans 15 amino acids. The V gene end was trimmed by 0 bases and the J gene end by 3 bases; junction bases not matched to a gene: 1. The CDR3 is CASSYSLAGGYEQYF. The DNA of the CDR3 is TGTGCCAGCAGTTACTCCCTAGCGGGAGGCTACGAGCAGTACTTC.

This clonotype was counted between two and nine times. Possible read error: a much larger clone is one base away. The V gene is TRBV20-1, the J gene TRBJ1-1; D is perhaps TRBD1 (6 bases). This CDR3 contains 17 residues. V was clipped by 6 bases and J by 4 bases, with 27 bases between them. The germline gives CDR1 DFQATT, CDR2 SNEGSKA (reference sequence). In DNA, the CDR3 is TGCAGTGCGAGGATAAACAGGGAGGTTAGGGCTGGCACTGAAGCTTTCTTT. Translation gives CSARINREVRAGTEAFF.

This clonotype was seen only a few times. The chain recombines TRBV28 with TRBJ1-5; D ambiguous. Trimming cost V 6 bases and J 0 bases, with 15 bases left between them. The CDR3 runs to 16 residues. Germline CDR1 and CDR2: MDHEN and SYDVKM. CDR3 amino acids: CASSPSWLNSNQPQHF. The CDR3, as DNA: TGTGCCAGCAGCCCCTCCTGGTTGAATAGCAATCAGCCCCAGCATTTT.

Only a few counts were recorded for this clonotype. This sequence joins TRBV5-5 and TRBJ2-7; TRBD1 agrees at 8 bases. Germline V gives CDR1 SGHKS, CDR2 YYEKEE (reference sequence). This CDR3 region has 15 residues. V was clipped by 4 bases and J by 3 bases; unmatched bases: 9. The CDR3 spells CASSASETGVYEQYF. DNA of the CDR3: TGTGCCAGCAGCGCCTCCGAGACAGGGGTCTACGAGCAGTACTTC.

Regarding this clonotype: A read error may be the cause here, since a much bigger clone is one base away. The rearrangement joins TRBV7-8 to TRBJ1-1; D not certain. The V end lost 8 bases, the J end lost 1 base, and 20 bases lay between the germline ends. Germline V CDR1 and CDR2: SGHVS, FQNEAQ. The CDR3 has 16 amino acids. Here the CDR3 reads CASGPSWGSPNTEAFF. The DNA for the CDR3 is TGTGCCAGCGGCCCATCTTGGGGAAGCCCGAACACTGAAGCTTTCTTT.

This clonotype occurred many times. This chain connects TRBV7-8 to TRBJ2-7, with D perhaps matching TRBD2 (5 bases). The V and J ends lost 3 bases and 7 bases respectively, with 10 bases between them. The CDR3 sequence is 12 residues long. The germline CDR1 and CDR2 sequences are SGHVS and FQNEAQ. The CDR3 sequence is CASSFGEREQYF. The CDR3 coding sequence is TGTGCCAGCAGCTTTGGGGAGCGGGAGCAGTACTTC.

With regard to this clonotype: Being one base from a much bigger clone, this may be a read error. This chain joins TRBV28 and TRBJ2-2; perhaps TRBD1 as D (6 bases). The germline CDR1 and CDR2 sequences are MDHEN and SYDVKM. This CDR3 contains 13 residues. The CDR3 bases are TGTGCCAACAGTTTTTCAGGGGCCGGGGAGCTGTTTTTT. Amino acids: CANSFSGAGELFF.

This clonotype was seen at least ten times. V gene TRBV6-2 or TRBV6-3 combines with J gene TRBJ2-2; the D call may be TRBD1 or TRBD2 (5 bases each). The CDR3 is 12 amino acids. Trimming pared 9 bases from V and 13 bases from J, leaving 18 bases between. Germline CDR1 MNHEY, CDR2 SVGEGT. The CDR3 coding sequence is TGTGCCAGTCGGGACGTCTCGACTTGGCTGTTTTTT. Protein sequence: CASRDVSTWLFF.

In its sample, this clonotype was seen many times. This sequence joins TRBV2 and TRBJ1-1; 7 bases fit TRBD1. J gave up 10 bases and V 10 bases, and 12 bases lay outside the gene matches. The CDR3 covers 12 residues. Looked up from germline, CDR1 is SNHLY and CDR2 is FYNNEI. Here the CDR3 DNA reads TGTGCCATCGCCACCGGGACAGAAGGAGCTTTCTTT. Translated: CAIATGTEGAFF.

With respect to this clonotype: This sequence may be a read error, since a much larger clone differs from it by one base. V usage is TRBV12-5 and J usage is TRBJ1-1; D unclear. Trimming pared 6 bases from V and 0 bases from J, leaving 14 bases between. Per germline, CDR1 LGHNT and CDR2 FRNRAP. The CDR3 sequence is 15 residues long. The CDR3 protein is CASGIWQDLNTEAFF. The CDR3, as DNA: TGTGCTAGTGGCATATGGCAGGACTTGAACACTGAAGCTTTCTTT.

This clonotype was detected ten times or more. This chain links TRBV24-1 with TRBJ2-5; D not resolved. V was cut by 5 bases and J by 2 bases, with 8 bases left in between. The germline V gene has CDR1 KGHDR and CDR2 SFDVKD. The CDR3 sequence is 13 residues long. The CDR3 DNA sequence: TGTGCCACCAGTGGGTTAGGACAAGAGACCCAGTACTTC. Translating it yields CATSGLGQETQYF.

This clonotype appeared many times. The CDR3 spells CASSFFRTGSSYEQYF. The CDR3 DNA follows: TGCGCCAGCAGCTTTTTCCGGACAGGGAGCTCCTACGAGCAGTACTTC. The chain combines TRBV5-1 with TRBJ2-7, with TRBD1 identical over 8 bases. Germline values: CDR1 SGHRS, CDR2 YFSETQ. The V segment lost 2 bases and the J segment 0 bases; nucleotides outside the gene matches: 7. The CDR3 has 16 residues.

In this sample, this clonotype turned up many times. The chain is built from TRBV12-3 or TRBV12-4 and TRBJ1-3, with TRBD1 as a possible D gene (5 bases). V was clipped by 5 bases and J by 4 bases, with 6 bases between them. The CDR3 extends over 12 amino acids. For the CDR3, the DNA is TGTGCCAGCAGTGGGGGGGGAAACACCATATATTTT. It codes for CASSGGGNTIYF.

This clonotype was observed at least ten times. The chain is built from TRBV28 and TRBJ2-7, with D tentatively TRBD1 (5 bases). Looked up from germline, CDR1 is MDHEN and CDR2 is SYDVKM. Trimming cost V 5 bases and J 6 bases, with 11 bases left between them. The CDR3 contains 12 residues. CDR3 residues: CASSQDRSEQYF. The CDR3 DNA reads TGTGCCAGCAGTCAAGACAGATCCGAGCAGTACTTC.

This clonotype was picked up many times. This chain links TRBV2 with TRBJ2-5; D gene unclear. There are 13 residues in the CDR3. V dropped 2 bases and J dropped 5 bases, with 9 bases sitting between them. Germline CDR1 reads SNHLY; CDR2 reads FYNNEI. The DNA for the CDR3 is TGTGCCAGCAGTGAACAGGCCTACGAGACCCAGTACTTC. Translation gives CASSEQAYETQYF.

This clonotype was picked up many times. The rearrangement joins TRBV6-5 to TRBJ2-7, with 13 nucleotides matching TRBD2. Germline lookup yields CDR1 MNHEY and CDR2 SVGAGI. Unmatched junction bases numbered 7, after V lost 5 bases and J lost 6 bases. The CDR3 is 15 residues long. The CDR3 nucleotides read TGTGCCAGCAGTCCTTCACTAGCGGGAGGGCCCGAGCAGTACTTC. This translates into CASSPSLAGGPEQYF.

The sample holds a few counts of this clonotype. V is TRBV5-1 and J is TRBJ2-7; maybe TRBD1 (6 bases). The CDR3 loop spans 16 amino acids. The V end was cut by 4 bases, the J end by 3 bases, with 20 bases between. From germline, CDR1 is SGHRS and CDR2 YFSETQ. The CDR3 sequence: CASSGGTEQGLYEQYF. The CDR3 DNA follows: TGCGCCAGCAGCGGTGGAACTGAACAGGGTCTCTACGAGCAGTACTTC.

This clonotype was detected many times. This sequence joins TRBV28 and TRBJ2-2; no clear D. V dropped 4 bases and J dropped 5 bases, with 14 bases sitting between them. The CDR3 runs to 15 residues. Germline lookup yields CDR1 MDHEN and CDR2 SYDVKM. CDR3 protein: CASSWSELGTGELFF. In nucleotides, the CDR3 is TGTGCCAGCAGTTGGAGTGAGCTGGGGACCGGGGAGCTGTTTTTT.

This clonotype was observed at least ten times. This chain connects TRBV20-1 to TRBJ1-3, with 8 bases that match TRBD1. Germline CDR1 and CDR2: DFQATT and SNEGSKA (reference sequence). Trimming at V came to 0 bases and at J to 1 base, leaving 2 bases not matched to a gene. The CDR3 runs 15 residues. The CDR3 DNA sequence: TGCAGTGCTAGAGATCGGACAGGGTCTGGAAACACCATATATTTT. Protein: CSARDRTGSGNTIYF.